The clone carrying this T cell receptor beta chain was observed a single time. The sample is drawn from a study of blood T cell repertoires in COVID-19. Overall study context: T cells, B-cell-depleted T cells, or PBMCs provided the cDNA or gDNA that served as material.

V gave up 0 bases and J gave up 0 bases, with 15 bases separating them. This CDR3 comprises 18 residues. From germline, CDR1 is MGHRA and CDR2 YSYEKL. Cohort 3 donors were reported recovered after two negative PCRs, clearance, or symptom resolution. The repertoire was sequenced with immunoSEQ multiplex PCR; TCRdb's copy has only in-frame clones and lacks some. The sample records more than 200,000 clones, approximately 86% being singletons. The TCR comes from a woman aged 45-60 years who had recovered from COVID-19. V usage is TRBV4-1 and J usage is TRBJ1-3, with D maybe TRBD1 (5 bases). Sequenced sample: PBMCs or T cells enriched from blood (not recorded which). The CDR3 sequence: CASSQDWSTVNSGNTIYF. CDR3 coding DNA: TGCGCCAGCAGCCAAGATTGGTCGACAGTCAACTCTGGAAACACCATATATTTT.